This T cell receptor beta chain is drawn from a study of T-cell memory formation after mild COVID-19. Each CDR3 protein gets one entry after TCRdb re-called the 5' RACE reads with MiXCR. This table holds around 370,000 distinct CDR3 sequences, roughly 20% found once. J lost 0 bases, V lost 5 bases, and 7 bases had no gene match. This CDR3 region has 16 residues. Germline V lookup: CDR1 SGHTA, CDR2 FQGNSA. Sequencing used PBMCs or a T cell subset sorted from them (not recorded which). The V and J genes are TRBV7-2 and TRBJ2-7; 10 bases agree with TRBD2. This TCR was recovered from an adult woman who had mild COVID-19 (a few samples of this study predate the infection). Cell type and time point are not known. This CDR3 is CASSPSRTSGSYEQYF. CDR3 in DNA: TGTGCCAGCAGCCCGTCTAGGACTAGCGGCTCCTACGAGCAGTACTTC.